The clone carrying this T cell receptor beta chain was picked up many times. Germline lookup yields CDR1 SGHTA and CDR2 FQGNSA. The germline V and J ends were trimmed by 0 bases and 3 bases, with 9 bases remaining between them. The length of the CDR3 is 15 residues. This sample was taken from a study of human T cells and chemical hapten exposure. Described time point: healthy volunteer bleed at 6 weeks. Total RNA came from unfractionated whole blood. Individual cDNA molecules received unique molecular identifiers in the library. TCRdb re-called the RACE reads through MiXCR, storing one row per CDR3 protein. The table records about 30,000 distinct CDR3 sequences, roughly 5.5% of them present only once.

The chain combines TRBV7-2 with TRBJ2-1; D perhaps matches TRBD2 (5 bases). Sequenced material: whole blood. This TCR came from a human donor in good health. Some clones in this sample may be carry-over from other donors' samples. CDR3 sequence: CASSLAGVGYNEQFF. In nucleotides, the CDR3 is TGTGCCAGCAGCTTAGCGGGAGTCGGCTACAATGAGCAGTTCTTC. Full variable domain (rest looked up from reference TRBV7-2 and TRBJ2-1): GAGVSQSPSNKVTEKGKDVELRCDPISGHTALYWYRQSLGQGLEFLIYFQGNSAPDKSGLPSDRFSAERTGGSVSTLTIQRTQQEDSAVYLCASSLAGVGYNEQFFGPGTRLTVL.